Each of the 4 T cell receptor beta chains below was sequenced from the same sample in a study of blood T cell repertoires in COVID-19. TCRdb's copy holds only in-frame clones and misses some; the assay was immunoSEQ multiplex PCR. The sample has 300,000 to 350,000 clones, 65% to 90% seen once. Sequenced: PBMCs or T cells enriched from blood (not recorded which). These receptors were taken from a woman aged 40-49 years with acute COVID-19.

The genes are TRBV5-4 and TRBJ2-7, with D possibly TRBD2 on 7 matching bases. CDR1 and CDR2 from the germline V gene are SGHNT and YYREEE (reference sequence). There are 18 residues in the CDR3. V lost 3 bases and J lost 5, with 27 bases in between. The chain's CDR3 is CASSSLRGGGLALNEQYF. Here the CDR3 DNA reads TGTGCCAGCAGCTCCCTAAGGGGCGGGGGCTTGGCTTTAAACGAGCAGTACTTC.

Of note for this clone: The sample contains more than one DNA sequence encoding this CDR3. The chain links TRBV18 to TRBJ2-7, with D hard to call. CDR3 size: 12 residues. The ends were cut back, 3 bases at V and 0 bases at J, with 3 bases in the middle. From germline, CDR1 is KGHSH and CDR2 LQKENI. The CDR3 coding sequence is TGTGCCAGCTCACCGAGCTCCTACGAGCAGTACTTC. Protein product: CASSPSSYEQYF.

V and J are TRBV6-1 and TRBJ1-1, with D unresolved. CDR1 MNHNS and CDR2 SASEGT come from the germline V gene. V lost 2 bases, J lost 1 base, and 11 bases lay in between. The CDR3 length is 15 residues. The CDR3 is CASSEFISRNTEAFF. The CDR3 coding sequence is TGTGCCAGCAGTGAATTTATTAGCCGGAACACTGAAGCTTTCTTT.

This CDR3 is CASSLAQGTNYGYTF. CDR3 DNA: TGTGCCAGCAGCTTAGCGCAGGGGACTAACTATGGCTACACCTTC. The genes are TRBV7-9 and TRBJ1-2, with D perhaps TRBD1 (6 bases). Trimming removed 0 bases from V and 0 bases from J, with 8 bases in between. CDR3 size: 15 residues. Germline V gene data show CDR1 as SEHNR and CDR2 as FQNEAQ (reference sequence).